These T cell receptor beta chains were read from a single sample in a study of T-cell reconstitution after alpha-beta-depleted transplantation in children. TCRdb passed the PCR reads through MiXCR, listing each CDR3 protein once. The data contain some 590,000 distinct CDR3 sequences, approximately 10% of them seen just once; the ten biggest clones take up less than 5%. This material consisted of PBMCs from the stem cell graft donor, taken from the stem cell graft. Every receptor here comes from a human donor who donated a stem cell graft to a child with acute myeloid leukemia. Both conserved end residues are part of each CDR3. Fields, in order: clone size, CDR3 length, J gene, V gene, D gene, CDR3 DNA, CDR3 protein. D genes are given only for firm matches. The size of a clone is reported for some rows only, either as once, few or many, or as a class for expanded clones.

few	15	TRBJ1-5	TRBV6-4	TRBD1	TGTGCCAGCAGTCGGACAGGGGGCTCTGATCAGCCCCAGCATTTT	CASSRTGGSDQPQHF
many	15	TRBJ2-1	TRBV29-1	TRBD2	TGCAGCGTTGAAGAGGGAGGCGGGAGGGCCAATGAGCAGTTCTTC	CSVEEGGGRANEQFF
many	17	TRBJ2-2	TRBV20-1	TRBD1	TGCAGTGCTAGAGTTAGAAGGACAGGAGTGAACACCGGGGAGCTGTTTTTT	CSARVRRTGVNTGELFF
many	17	TRBJ2-3	TRBV25-1	NA	TGTGCCAGCAGTGGGTATATCGGACTGCTTAGCACAGATACGCAGTATTTT	CASSGYIGLLSTDTQYF
few	17	TRBJ2-1	TRBV19	NA	TGTGCCAGTACCCATGGAGGGGCCGGGGTATCTGCAAGTGAGCAGTTCTTC	CASTHGGAGVSASEQFF
few	16	TRBJ2-1	TRBV5-1	NA	TGCGCCAGCAGCCTAAGCCCAGGGACCATCTACAATGAGCAGTTCTTC	CASSLSPGTIYNEQFF
few	17	TRBJ2-3	TRBV7-6	TRBD2	TGTGCCAGCAGCTTAGTTAGCGGGAGGGCCTTAGTGGATACGCAGTATTTT	CASSLVSGRALVDTQYF
many	15	TRBJ1-5	TRBV29-1	NA	TGCAGCGTGGGGTTCTCCGGCGGTGGCGATCAGCCCCAGCATTTT	CSVGFSGGGDQPQHF
few	14	TRBJ1-5	TRBV20-1	NA	TGCAGTGCCTCCCGGAGGGTGAGAAGTCAGCCCCAGCATTTT	CSASRRVRSQPQHF
NA	16	TRBJ2-5	TRBV27	TRBD2	TGTGCCAGCAGTTTAGGGGTAGCGGGGGCACAAGAGACCCAGTACTTC	CASSLGVAGAQETQYF
NA	17	TRBJ1-4	TRBV7-9	TRBD1	TGTGCCAGCGTAGGGGGCCGACAGGATGCAACTAATGAAAAACTGTTTTTT	CASVGGRQDATNEKLFF
few	17	TRBJ2-1	TRBV4-3	TRBD2	TGCGCCAGCAGCCAAACTAGCGGGGGCCTAAACTACAATGAGCAGTTCTTC	CASSQTSGGLNYNEQFF
few	13	TRBJ1-2	TRBV20-1	TRBD1	TGCAGTGCTAGAACAGGGGGCAACTATGGCTACACCTTC	CSARTGGNYGYTF
NA	12	TRBJ2-7	TRBV29-1	NA	TGCAGCGTTGGGAGGGGGCTCTACGAGCAGTACTTC	CSVGRGLYEQYF
NA	14	TRBJ1-2	TRBV12-3/TRBV12-4	NA	TGTGCCAGCAGTTCCGGGAAAGGAAGCTATGGCTACACCTTC	CASSSGKGSYGYTF
many	17	TRBJ2-1	TRBV10-3	NA	TGTGCCATCAGTGTTTGGGACTCTAGAAGCAACAACCATGAGCAGTTCTTC	CAISVWDSRSNNHEQFF
few	13	TRBJ1-1	TRBV7-2	NA	TGTGCCAGCAGTCGCACTGCGAACACTGAAGCTTTCTTT	CASSRTANTEAFF
NA	14	TRBJ2-1	TRBV4-3	NA	TGCGCCAGCGGCGGGGAAGGGATAAGCGATGAGCAGTTCTTC	CASGGEGISDEQFF
few	13	TRBJ2-7	TRBV7-2	NA	TGTGCCAGCAGCTTAGAATCCTTGGCCGAGCAGTACTTC	CASSLESLAEQYF
NA	14	TRBJ1-2	TRBV5-6	NA	TGTGCCAGCAGCCGGGGGGAGGCGTCCCATGGCTACACCTTC	CASSRGEASHGYTF
many	12	TRBJ1-2	TRBV12-3/TRBV12-4	NA	TGTGCCAGCAGTTTGGTCGGGGGCGACTACACCTTC	CASSLVGGDYTF
NA	15	TRBJ2-3	TRBV11-2	TRBD2	TGTGCCAGCAGCTCACTAGCGGGACAGTCAGATACGCAGTATTTT	CASSSLAGQSDTQYF
NA	14	TRBJ1-1	TRBV2	TRBD1	TGTGCCAGCAGATCCGGGACAGGGAACACTGAAGCTTTCTTT	CASRSGTGNTEAFF
NA	14	TRBJ2-7	TRBV4-2	NA	TGTGCCAGCAGCCAAGTGAGGGGGGGGAGCGAGCAGTACTTC	CASSQVRGGSEQYF
many	15	TRBJ2-1	TRBV5-1	TRBD2	TGCGCCAGCAGCTTGGCTAGCGGGATACTCAATGAGCAGTTCTTC	CASSLASGILNEQFF
few	18	TRBJ2-1	TRBV28	TRBD2	TGTGCCAGCAGTTTAGTCCCCGGGACTAGCGGATCCTACAATGAGCAGTTCTTC	CASSLVPGTSGSYNEQFF